The clone carrying this T cell receptor (beta chain) appeared a single time. The antigen remains undetermined. These data belong to a study of T cells in Graves' hyperthyroidism and ophthalmopathy. Study-level findings and limits: Expanded thyroid clonotypes (above 0.001) were mostly also found in blood. Prediction of ophthalmopathy progression came a median around 6 months pre-onset.

RNA transcripts served as the template for amplifying TCR beta CDR3 regions. The HTBI primer set drove a first-round RT-PCR of the TCR CDR3. TCRdb passed the multiplex PCR reads through MiXCR, listing each CDR3 protein once. This sample has just under 750,000 distinct CDR3 sequences; 35% occur once, and the top ten carry around a third. The patients, who ranged from 18 to 65 in age, presented with newly diagnosed hyperthyroidism lasting under 2 months. Diagnosis relied on clinical symptoms, serum thyroxine and TRAb, thyroid ultrasound and orbital computed tomography. With 5 bases clipped from V and 4 bases from J, the junction kept 14 bases outside the gene matches. CDR3 length: 17 residues. Germline CDR1 is SEHNR and CDR2 is FQNEAQ (reference sequence).

J is TRBJ2-1 and V is TRBV7-9; 7 nucleotides agree with TRBD2. The receptor was derived from a woman between 40 and 50 years old with Graves' hyperthyroidism. Specimen: blood. CDR3 sequence: CASSPGPRGSRYNEQFF. CDR3 nucleotide sequence: TGTGCCAGCAGCCCTGGCCCCCGCGGGAGTCGTTACAATGAGCAGTTCTTC.